This T cell receptor (beta chain) is from a study of T-cell reconstitution after alpha-beta-depleted transplantation in children. Germline values: CDR1 SGHRS, CDR2 YFSETQ. Trimming took 3 bases from V and 3 from J, leaving 16 bases between them. CDR3 size: 15 residues. This clonotype has ten or more counts. Preparation of the TCRbeta library involved a method that used unique molecular identifiers. One entry per CDR3 protein results from TCRdb running MiXCR on the PCR reads. The sample holds a few hundred thousand distinct CDR3 sequences, 9.7% seen once. This TCR was sampled from a human donor who donated a stem cell graft to a child with SCID. J is TRBJ2-7 and V is TRBV5-1; D unresolved. The sequenced sample was PBMCs from the stem cell graft donor, obtained from the stem cell graft. DNA of the CDR3: TGCGCCAGCAGCTCGCGCCCTGGGGTAGACTACGAGCAGTACTTC. Encoded protein: CASSSRPGVDYEQYF.